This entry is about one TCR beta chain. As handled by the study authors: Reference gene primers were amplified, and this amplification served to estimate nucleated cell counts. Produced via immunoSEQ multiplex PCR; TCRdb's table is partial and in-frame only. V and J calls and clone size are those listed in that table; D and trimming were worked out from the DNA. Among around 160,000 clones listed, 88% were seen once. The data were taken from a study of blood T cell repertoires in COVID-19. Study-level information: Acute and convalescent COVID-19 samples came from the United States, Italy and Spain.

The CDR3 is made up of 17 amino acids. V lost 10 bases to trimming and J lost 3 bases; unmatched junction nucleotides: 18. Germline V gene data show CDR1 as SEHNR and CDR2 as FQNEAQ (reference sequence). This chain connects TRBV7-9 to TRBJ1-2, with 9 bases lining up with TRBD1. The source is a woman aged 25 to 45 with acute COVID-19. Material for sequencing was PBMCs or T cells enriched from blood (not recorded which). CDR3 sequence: CATPFPTGGHSDYGYTF. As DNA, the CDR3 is TGTGCCACCCCGTTCCCGACAGGGGGGCACTCGGACTATGGCTACACCTTC.